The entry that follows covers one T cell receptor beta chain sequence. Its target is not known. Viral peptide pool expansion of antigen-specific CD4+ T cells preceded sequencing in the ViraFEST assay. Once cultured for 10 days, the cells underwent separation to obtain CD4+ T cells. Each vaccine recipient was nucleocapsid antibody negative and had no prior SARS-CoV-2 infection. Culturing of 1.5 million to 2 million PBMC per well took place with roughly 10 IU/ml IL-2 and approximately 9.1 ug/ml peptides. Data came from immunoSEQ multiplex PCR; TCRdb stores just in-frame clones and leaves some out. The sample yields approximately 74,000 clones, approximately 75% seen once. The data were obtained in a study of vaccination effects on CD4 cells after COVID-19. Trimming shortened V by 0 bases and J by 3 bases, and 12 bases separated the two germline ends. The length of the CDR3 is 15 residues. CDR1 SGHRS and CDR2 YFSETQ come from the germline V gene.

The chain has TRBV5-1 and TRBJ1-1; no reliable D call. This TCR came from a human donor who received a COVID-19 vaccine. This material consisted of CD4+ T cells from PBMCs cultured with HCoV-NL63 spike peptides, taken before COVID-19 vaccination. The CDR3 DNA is TGCGCCAGCAGCTTGGGTTTAAATTTGGACACTGAAGCTTTCTTT. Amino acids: CASSLGLNLDTEAFF.